What follows is one TCR beta chain and its context. Sequencing was performed with immunoSEQ multiplex PCR; in TCRdb, only in-frame clones are kept and a portion is missing. The sample gives over 130,000 clones, almost 80% of which show up once; less than 3% is in the top ten. The data derive from a study of blood T cell repertoires in COVID-19. Germline V gene data show CDR1 as MDHEN and CDR2 as SYDVKM. This CDR3 is 19 amino acids long. Between the trimmed V and J ends, which lost 2 bases and 0 bases, there was a span of 20 bases. Recruitment covered some 25 US areas and drew participants whose ages spanned roughly 18 to 89 years. Participant reports of clinical history set cohort assignment.

The clonotype was recovered from a woman in her forties or fifties who had recovered from COVID-19. The chain combines TRBV28 with TRBJ2-1, with D perhaps matching TRBD2 (6 bases). Sequenced material: PBMCs or T cells enriched from blood (not recorded which). CDR3 bases: TGTGCCAGCAGTTTAATGGAGTCGGGAGTAGGCCACTCCTACAATGAGCAGTTCTTC. Amino acid sequence: CASSLMESGVGHSYNEQFF. Based on the CDR3 plus reference TRBV28 and TRBJ2-1, the full variable domain is DVKVTQSSRYLVKRTGEKVFLECVQDMDHENMFWYRQDPGLGLRLIYFSYDVKMKEKGDIPEGYSVSREKKERFSLILESASTNQTSMYLCASSLMESGVGHSYNEQFFGPGTRLTVL.